A single T cell receptor (beta chain) is shown here with its context. The sample belongs to a study of blood T cell repertoires in COVID-19. Study at large: COVID-19 samples, acute and convalescent, were from the United States, Italy and Spain. From T cells, B-cell-depleted T cells, or PBMCs came the material, which was cDNA or gDNA.

Per the authors' pipeline: Using reference gene primer amplification, nucleated cell counts were estimated. Method: immunoSEQ multiplex PCR; TCRdb's copy keeps in-frame clones and lacks some. V, J and clone size are those of that table, while D and trimming were read from the DNA. The table records around 260,000 clones, more than 75% of them present only once. Trimming took 9 bases from V and 1 from J; bases not matched to a gene: 3. CDR1 WNHNN and CDR2 SYGVQD come from the germline V gene (reference sequence). The CDR3 extends over 13 amino acids. This chain links TRBV10-1 with TRBJ2-3; the match to TRBD2 covers 8 bases. Sequencing was performed on peripheral blood. This receptor was obtained from a woman between 50 and 59 years old with acute or convalescent COVID-19. DNA of the CDR3: TGCGCCAGGAGAGCGGGGGGCACAGATACGCAGTATTTT. It specifies CARRAGGTDTQYF.